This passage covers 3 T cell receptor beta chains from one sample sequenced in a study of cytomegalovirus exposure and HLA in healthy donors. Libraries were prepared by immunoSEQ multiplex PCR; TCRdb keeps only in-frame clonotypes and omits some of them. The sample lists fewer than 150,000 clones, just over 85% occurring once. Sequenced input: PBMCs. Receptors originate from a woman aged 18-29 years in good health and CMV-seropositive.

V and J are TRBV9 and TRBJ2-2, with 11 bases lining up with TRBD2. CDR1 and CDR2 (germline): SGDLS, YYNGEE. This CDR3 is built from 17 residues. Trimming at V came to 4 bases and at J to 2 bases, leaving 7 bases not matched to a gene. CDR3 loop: CASSPKTSGSNTGELFF. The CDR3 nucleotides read TGTGCCAGCAGCCCAAAAACTAGCGGGAGTAACACCGGGGAGCTGTTTTTT.

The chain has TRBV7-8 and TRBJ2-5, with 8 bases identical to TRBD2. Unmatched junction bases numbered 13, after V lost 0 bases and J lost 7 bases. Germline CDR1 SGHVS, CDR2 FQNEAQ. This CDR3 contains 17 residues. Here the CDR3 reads CASSLAPPRGGRGTQYF. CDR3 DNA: TGTGCCAGCAGCTTAGCGCCTCCCCGGGGGGGCCGCGGGACCCAGTACTTC.

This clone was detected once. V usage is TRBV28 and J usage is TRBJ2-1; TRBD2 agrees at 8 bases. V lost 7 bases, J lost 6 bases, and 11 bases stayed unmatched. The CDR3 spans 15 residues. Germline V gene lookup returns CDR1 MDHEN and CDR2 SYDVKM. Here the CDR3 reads CASTSPGLDGNEQFF. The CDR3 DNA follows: TGTGCCAGCACTTCGCCGGGACTAGACGGCAATGAGCAGTTCTTC.